This T cell receptor beta chain comes out of a study of blood T cell repertoires in COVID-19. Study summary: Whether acute or convalescent, the COVID-19 samples came from the United States, Italy and Spain. T cells, B-cell-depleted T cells, or PBMCs supplied cDNA or gDNA.

All enrollees were roughly 18 to 90 years old and from about two dozen US areas. Study processing details: Amplification with reference gene primers provided the estimates of nucleated cell counts. Clones were sequenced by immunoSEQ multiplex PCR, and TCRdb holds only the in-frame ones, with some missing. V, J and clone size derive from that table, while D and trimming were established from the DNA sequence. In the table there are more than 150,000 clones, 82% of which are singletons. Specimen: PBMCs or T cells enriched from blood (not recorded which). This clonotype originated in a man in his forties who had recovered from COVID-19.

DNA for the CDR3: TGTGCCAGCTCACCAATGCGGGGCCACAACACTGAAGCTTTCTTT. Translating gives CASSPMRGHNTEAFF. The V and J genes are TRBV18 and TRBJ1-1; D possibly corresponds to TRBD1 (5 bases). There are 15 residues in the CDR3. From germline, CDR1 is KGHSH and CDR2 LQKENI. V was trimmed by 2 bases and J by 2 bases, leaving 12 bases between them.